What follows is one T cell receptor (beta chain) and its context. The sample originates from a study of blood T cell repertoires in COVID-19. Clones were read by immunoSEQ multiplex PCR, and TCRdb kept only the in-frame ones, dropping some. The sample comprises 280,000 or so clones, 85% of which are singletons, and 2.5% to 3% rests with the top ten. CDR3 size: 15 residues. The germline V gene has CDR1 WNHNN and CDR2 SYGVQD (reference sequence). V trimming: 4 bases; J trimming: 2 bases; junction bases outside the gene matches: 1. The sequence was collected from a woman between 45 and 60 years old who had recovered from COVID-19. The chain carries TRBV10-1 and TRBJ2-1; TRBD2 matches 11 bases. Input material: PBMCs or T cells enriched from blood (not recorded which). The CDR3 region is CASSVAGGTYNEQFF. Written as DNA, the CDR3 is TGCGCCAGCAGTGTAGCGGGGGGGACCTACAATGAGCAGTTCTTC.